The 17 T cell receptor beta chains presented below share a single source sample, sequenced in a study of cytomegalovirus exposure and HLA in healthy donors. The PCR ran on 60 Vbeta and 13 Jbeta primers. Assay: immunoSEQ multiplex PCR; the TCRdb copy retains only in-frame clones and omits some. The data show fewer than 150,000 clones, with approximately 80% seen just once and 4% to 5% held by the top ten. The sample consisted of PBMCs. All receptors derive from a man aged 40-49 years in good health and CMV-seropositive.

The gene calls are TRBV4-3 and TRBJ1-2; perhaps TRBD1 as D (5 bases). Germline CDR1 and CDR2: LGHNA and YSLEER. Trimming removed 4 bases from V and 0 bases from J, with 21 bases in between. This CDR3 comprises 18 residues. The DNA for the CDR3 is TGCGCCAGCAGCCGTCGCCTAACGTGGGGGGGAGCTAACTATGGCTACACCTTC. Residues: CASSRRLTWGGANYGYTF.

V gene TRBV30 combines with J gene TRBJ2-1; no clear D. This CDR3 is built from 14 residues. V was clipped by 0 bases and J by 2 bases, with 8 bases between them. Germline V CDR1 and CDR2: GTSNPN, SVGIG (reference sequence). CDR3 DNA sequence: TGTGCCTGGAGTGTACTACTACCCTACAATGAGCAGTTCTTC. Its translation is CAWSVLLPYNEQFF.

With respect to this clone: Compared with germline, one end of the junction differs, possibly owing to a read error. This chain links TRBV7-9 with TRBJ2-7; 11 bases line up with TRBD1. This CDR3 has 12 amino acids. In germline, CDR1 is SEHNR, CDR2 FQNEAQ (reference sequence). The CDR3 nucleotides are TGTTCCAGCTGGGGACAGGGGGACGAGCAGTACTTC. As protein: CSSWGQGDEQYF.

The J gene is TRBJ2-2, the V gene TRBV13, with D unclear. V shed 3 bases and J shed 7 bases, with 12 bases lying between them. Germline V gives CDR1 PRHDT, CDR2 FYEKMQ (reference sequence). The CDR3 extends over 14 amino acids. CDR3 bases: TGTGCCAGCAGCTTTGGTGCTCGGGTCGGGGAGCTGTTTTTT. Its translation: CASSFGARVGELFF.

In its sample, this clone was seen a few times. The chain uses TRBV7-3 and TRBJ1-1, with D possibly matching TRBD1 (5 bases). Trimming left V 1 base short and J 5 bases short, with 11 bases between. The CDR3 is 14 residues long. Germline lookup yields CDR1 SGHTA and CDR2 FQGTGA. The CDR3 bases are TGTGCCAGCAGCTTAATCGGCAGGGAAACTGAAGCTTTCTTT. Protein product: CASSLIGRETEAFF.

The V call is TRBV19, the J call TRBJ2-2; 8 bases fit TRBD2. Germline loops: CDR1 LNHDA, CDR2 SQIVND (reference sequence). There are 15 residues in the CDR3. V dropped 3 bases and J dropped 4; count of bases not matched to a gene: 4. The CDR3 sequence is CASSMGGRPTGELFF. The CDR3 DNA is TGTGCCAGTAGTATGGGCGGGAGGCCCACCGGGGAGCTGTTTTTT.

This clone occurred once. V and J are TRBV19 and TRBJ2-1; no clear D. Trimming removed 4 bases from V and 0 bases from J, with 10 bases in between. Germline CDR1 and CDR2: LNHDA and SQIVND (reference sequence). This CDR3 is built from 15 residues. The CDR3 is CASSTPSGSYNEQFF. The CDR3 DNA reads TGTGCCAGTAGTACCCCCAGTGGCTCCTACAATGAGCAGTTCTTC.

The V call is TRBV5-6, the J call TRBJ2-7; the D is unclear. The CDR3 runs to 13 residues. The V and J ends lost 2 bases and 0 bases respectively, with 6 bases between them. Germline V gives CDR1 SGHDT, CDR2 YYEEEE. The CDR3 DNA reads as TGTGCCAGCAGCTTTGGCAACTCCTACGAGCAGTACTTC. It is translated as CASSFGNSYEQYF.

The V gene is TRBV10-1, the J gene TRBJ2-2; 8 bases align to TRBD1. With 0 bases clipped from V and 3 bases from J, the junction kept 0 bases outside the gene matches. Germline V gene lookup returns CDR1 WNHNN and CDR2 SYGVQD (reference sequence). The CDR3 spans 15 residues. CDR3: CASSESTGDTGELFF. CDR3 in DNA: TGCGCCAGCAGTGAGTCGACAGGGGACACCGGGGAGCTGTTTTTT.

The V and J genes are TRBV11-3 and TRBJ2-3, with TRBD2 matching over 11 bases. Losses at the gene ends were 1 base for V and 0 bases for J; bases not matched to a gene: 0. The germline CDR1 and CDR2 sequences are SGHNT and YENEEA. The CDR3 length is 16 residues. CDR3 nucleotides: TGTGCCAGCAGCTTAGGACTAGCGGGAAGCACAGATACGCAGTATTTT. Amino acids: CASSLGLAGSTDTQYF.

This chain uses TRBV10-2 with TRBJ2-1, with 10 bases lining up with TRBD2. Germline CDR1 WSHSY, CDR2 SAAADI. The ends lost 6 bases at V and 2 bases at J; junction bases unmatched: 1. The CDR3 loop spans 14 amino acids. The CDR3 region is CASRTSGTYNEQFF. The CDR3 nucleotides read TGCGCCAGCAGAACTAGCGGGACCTACAATGAGCAGTTCTTC.

This chain's CDR3 is CAWSVSPTGSSPLHF. CDR3 nucleotide sequence: TGTGCCTGGAGTGTATCCCCGACAGGGTCTTCACCCCTCCACTTT. V and J are TRBV30 and TRBJ1-6, with 7 positions matching TRBD1. Per the germline V gene, CDR1 is GTSNPN and CDR2 is SVGIG (reference sequence). Germline trimming cut 0 bases from V and 9 bases from J; bases unmatched to any gene: 8. CDR3 size: 15 residues.

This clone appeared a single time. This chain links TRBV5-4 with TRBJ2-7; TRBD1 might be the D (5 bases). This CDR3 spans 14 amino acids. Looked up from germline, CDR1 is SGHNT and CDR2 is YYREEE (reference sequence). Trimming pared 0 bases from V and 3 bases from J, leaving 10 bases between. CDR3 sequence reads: CASSLGVGHYEQYF. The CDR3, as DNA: TGTGCCAGCAGCTTGGGGGTGGGGCACTACGAGCAGTACTTC.

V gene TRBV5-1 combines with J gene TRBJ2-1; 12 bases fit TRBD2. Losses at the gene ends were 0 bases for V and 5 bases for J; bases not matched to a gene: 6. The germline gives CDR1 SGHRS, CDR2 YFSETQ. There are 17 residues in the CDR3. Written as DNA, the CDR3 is TGCGCCAGCAGCTTGGGGCTACTAGCGGGGGGCGACAATGAGCAGTTCTTC. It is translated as CASSLGLLAGGDNEQFF.

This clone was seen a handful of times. The CDR3 region is CASSYRQPHAEAFF. As DNA, the CDR3 is TGTGCCAGCAGCTACCGACAGCCCCACGCTGAAGCTTTCTTT. This chain joins TRBV7-9 and TRBJ1-1; a possible D gene is TRBD1 (5 bases). The ends were cut back, 4 bases at V and 6 bases at J, with 15 bases in the middle. The CDR3 is 14 amino acids. Germline V gene data show CDR1 as SEHNR and CDR2 as FQNEAQ (reference sequence).

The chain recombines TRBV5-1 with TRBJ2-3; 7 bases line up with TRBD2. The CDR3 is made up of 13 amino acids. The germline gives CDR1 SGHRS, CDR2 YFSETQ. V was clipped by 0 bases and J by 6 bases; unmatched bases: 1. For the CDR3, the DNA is TGCGCCAGCAGCTTGGTGGGGGGGGATACGCAGTATTTT. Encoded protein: CASSLVGGDTQYF. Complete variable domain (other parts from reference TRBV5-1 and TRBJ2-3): KAGVTQTPRYLIKTRGQQVTLSCSPISGHRSVSWYQQTPGQGLQFLFEYFSETQRNKGNFPGRFSGRQFSNSRSEMNVSTLELGDSALYLCASSLVGGDTQYFGPGTRLTVL.

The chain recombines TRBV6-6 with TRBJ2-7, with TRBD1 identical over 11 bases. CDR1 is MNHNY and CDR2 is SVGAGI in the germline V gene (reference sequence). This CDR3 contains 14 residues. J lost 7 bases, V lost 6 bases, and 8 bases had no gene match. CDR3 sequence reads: CASRPGQGAREQYF. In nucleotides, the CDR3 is TGTGCCAGCAGGCCTGGACAGGGGGCTCGGGAGCAGTACTTC.